The 11 T cell receptor beta chains below all came from one sample that was sequenced in a study of post-analysis software for immune sequencing data. Their antigens remain unidentified. Researchers reported that TCR beta cDNA libraries carried unique molecular identifiers. TCRdb reprocessed the PCR reads via MiXCR and lists one record per CDR3 protein. The sample has hundreds of thousands of distinct CDR3 sequences, around 60% seen once. Study-level points and caveats: Comparison of patients with controls showed a handful of TRBV segments more frequent in patients, TRBV5-6, TRBV5-1 and TRBV20-1 among them.

Sequencing used blood. The receptor source for this set is a girl aged 2-9 years with multiple sclerosis.

The V gene is TRBV5-5, the J gene TRBJ2-7; D not certain. Germline CDR1 reads SGHKS; CDR2 reads YYEKEE (reference sequence). V dropped 4 bases and J dropped 1 base, with 9 bases sitting between them. The CDR3 covers 13 residues. CDR3 bases: TGTGCCAGCAGCCGAGGACGGTCCTACGAGCAGTACTTC. Protein sequence: CASSRGRSYEQYF.

This chain uses TRBV5-1 with TRBJ2-3; D gene uncertain. Trimming removed 4 bases at V and 2 bases at J, with 14 bases between. This CDR3 is built from 15 residues. The germline gives CDR1 SGHRS, CDR2 YFSETQ. DNA for the CDR3: TGCGCCAGCAGCGCTTTTGGTGGGGACACAGATACGCAGTATTTT. Protein: CASSAFGGDTDTQYF.

V and J are TRBV10-3 and TRBJ2-7, with D perhaps TRBD1 or TRBD2 (6 bases each). Germline V gene data show CDR1 as ENHRY and CDR2 as SYGVKD. Trimming removed 10 bases from V and 7 bases from J, with 23 bases in between. This CDR3 region has 14 residues. As DNA, the CDR3 is TGTGCCACTATCAACAGGGACTTACCCGATGAGCAGTACTTC. Its translation is CATINRDLPDEQYF.

The chain couples TRBV29-1 to TRBJ1-2; 7 bases are shared with TRBD1. Unmatched junction bases numbered 9, after V lost 4 bases and J lost 4 bases. CDR3 length equals 14 residues. Germline V gene sequence: CDR1 SQVTM, CDR2 ANQGSEA. CDR3 region: CSVATLGQTYGYTF. The CDR3 DNA follows: TGCAGCGTTGCGACCCTGGGACAGACCTATGGCTACACCTTC.

The rearrangement uses TRBV25-1 and TRBJ1-6; 9 nucleotides line up with TRBD1. CDR1 is MGHDK, CDR2 SYGVNS, per germline. The V segment lost 6 bases and the J segment 6 bases; nucleotides outside the gene matches: 6. The CDR3 runs to 15 residues. This chain's CDR3 is CASRRRDRVNSPLHF. The CDR3, as DNA: TGTGCCAGCAGGCGCCGGGACAGGGTTAATTCACCCCTCCACTTT. Drawing the rest from reference TRBV25-1 and TRBJ1-6, the complete variable domain is EADIYQTPRYLVIGTGKKITLECSQTMGHDKMYWYQQDPGMELHLIHYSYGVNSTEKGDLSSESTVSRIRTEHFPLTLESARPSHTSQYLCASRRRDRVNSPLHFGNGTRLTVT.

The chain couples TRBV6-2 or TRBV6-3 to TRBJ2-5; 7 bases fit TRBD2. The DNA end lines up better with TRBJ2-7; the J call may be wrong. The CDR3 runs to 13 residues. CDR1 MNHEY and CDR2 SVGEGT come from the germline V gene. The CDR3 DNA reads TGTGCCAGCAGTCCGGGACTACTAAACGAGCAGTACTTC. It yields the protein CASSPGLLNEQYF.

The chain employs TRBV10-2 and TRBJ2-3; D remains ambiguous. V lost 0 bases, J lost 2 bases, and 3 bases lay in between. CDR1 WSHSY and CDR2 SAAADI come from the germline V gene. CDR3 size: 13 residues. For the CDR3, the DNA is TGCGCCAGCAGTGAGTCATACACAGATACGCAGTATTTT. Translating gives CASSESYTDTQYF.

The rearrangement joins TRBV29-1 to TRBJ2-1; TRBD2 matches at 11 bases. The CDR3 spans 15 residues. The germline CDR1 and CDR2 sequences are SQVTM and ANQGSEA. The J segment lost 5 bases and the V segment lost 4 bases, leaving 7 bases of the junction unmatched. CDR3 sequence: CSVATRLAGNNEQFF. In nucleotides, the CDR3 is TGCAGCGTTGCGACCAGACTAGCGGGGAACAATGAGCAGTTCTTC.

The V gene is TRBV6-5, the J gene TRBJ1-2; D unclear. The germline V gene has CDR1 MNHEY and CDR2 SVGAGI. This CDR3 contains 14 residues. Trimming cost V 2 bases and J 1 base, with 8 bases left between them. The CDR3 region is CASSYGEINYGYTF. The CDR3 bases are TGTGCCAGCAGTTACGGGGAGATTAACTATGGCTACACCTTC.

The chain links TRBV4-2 to TRBJ1-2, with 7 bases identical to TRBD1. Germline CDR1 LGHNA, CDR2 YNFKEQ. V shed 3 bases, J shed 5 bases, and the junction held 6 bases outside the gene matches. The CDR3 is 14 residues long. The CDR3 DNA sequence: TGTGCCAGCAGCCAGGGGACAGAAAAGTATGGCTACACCTTC. This encodes CASSQGTEKYGYTF.

The V gene is TRBV10-3, the J gene TRBJ2-3; a weak D match, TRBD1 (5 bases). V lost 0 bases to trimming and J lost 2 bases, with 12 bases between them. Germline CDR1 is ENHRY and CDR2 is SYGVKD. This CDR3 is built from 16 residues. CDR3 bases: TGTGCCATCAGTGAGTCAGAGGACAAGTTCACAGATACGCAGTATTTT. Translating it yields CAISESEDKFTDTQYF.